This record covers a single T cell receptor (beta chain). The CDR3 does not close with the conserved phenylalanine or tryptophan, likely indicating a read error. Because the CDR3's place on the DNA is in doubt, the DNA is left out and the CDR3 is given as listed by TCRdb. The sample is drawn from a study of Graves' ophthalmopathy and Graves' hyperthyroidism. Researchers took RNA transcripts and amplified TCR beta CDR3 regions from them. The library came from an HTBI-primed first-round RT-PCR and a second-round multiplex PCR. TCRdb reanalysed the multiplex PCR reads using MiXCR and keeps one entry per CDR3 protein. The sample carries 660,000 or so distinct CDR3 sequences, 35% to 50% recorded once. Exclusion criteria comprised other autoimmune diseases, uncontrolled infections, pregnancy or lactation in patients. The CDR3 contains 10 residues when both ends are counted. Germline assignment: CDR1 LNHDA and CDR2 SQIVND (reference sequence).

The receptor's source is an adult man with Graves' ophthalmopathy. Sequencing input: peripheral blood. The chain employs TRBV19 and TRBJ2-7; the D segment call TRBD1 is taken from the table without a DNA check. This CDR3 is CASSRRDGVI.